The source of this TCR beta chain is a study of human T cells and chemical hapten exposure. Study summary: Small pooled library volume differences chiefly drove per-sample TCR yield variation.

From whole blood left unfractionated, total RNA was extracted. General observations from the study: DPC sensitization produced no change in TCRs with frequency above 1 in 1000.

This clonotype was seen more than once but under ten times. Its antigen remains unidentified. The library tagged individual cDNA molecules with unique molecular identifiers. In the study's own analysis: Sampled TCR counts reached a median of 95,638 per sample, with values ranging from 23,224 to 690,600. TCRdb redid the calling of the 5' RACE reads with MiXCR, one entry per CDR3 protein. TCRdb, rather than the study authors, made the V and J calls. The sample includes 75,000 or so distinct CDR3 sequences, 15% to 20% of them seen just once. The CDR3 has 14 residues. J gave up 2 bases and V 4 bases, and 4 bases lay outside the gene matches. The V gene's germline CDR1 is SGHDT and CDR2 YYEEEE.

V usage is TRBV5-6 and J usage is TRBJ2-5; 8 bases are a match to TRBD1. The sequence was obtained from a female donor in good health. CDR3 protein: CASSRRTGQETQYF. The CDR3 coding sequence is TGTGCCAGCAGCCGAAGGACAGGGCAAGAGACCCAGTACTTC.